A selection of T cell receptor beta chains follows, all from one sample in a study of blood T cell repertoires in COVID-19. The protocol was immunoSEQ multiplex PCR, while the TCRdb copy is restricted to in-frame clones and leaves out a portion. The sample yields fewer than 600,000 clones, about 88% seen once. The sequenced sample was peripheral blood. Every receptor here comes from a man aged 18 to 29 with COVID-19, enrolled during active disease. The CDR3 runs from the conserved cysteine through the conserved F or W. The D gene is left open where the match is weak. For some rows the clone size is stated as once, few or many, or as a class when expanded; others skip it.

d_call	clone_size	v_call	j_call	cdr3_nt	cdr3_aa
.	.	TRBV19	TRBJ2-2	TGTGCCAGTAGTACGACAGTCGGTGGGAACACCGGGGAGCTGTTTTTT	CASSTTVGGNTGELFF
.	.	TRBV10-2	TRBJ2-7	TGCGCCAGCAGTGAATCGGTCGCGGCCACCGCGCAGTGGTACTTC	CASSESVAATAQWYF
TRBD2	.	TRBV7-9	TRBJ2-1	TGTGCCAGCAGCTTAGAGGGCGGGAGGGCCCGCCTGGGCAATGAGCAGTTCTTC	CASSLEGGRARLGNEQFF
.	.	TRBV4-1	TRBJ2-7	TGCGCCAGCAGCCACCACGGTAACTACGAGCAGTACTTC	CASSHHGNYEQYF
.	.	TRBV24-1	TRBJ1-5	TGTGCCACCAGTGGAAAGGGAGGCAATCAGCCCCAGCATTTT	CATSGKGGNQPQHF
TRBD2	.	TRBV7-2	TRBJ2-3	TGTGCCAGCAGCCTGGGGACTAGCGGGGGACGTCGGACGCAGTATTTT	CASSLGTSGGRRTQYF
.	.	TRBV27	TRBJ2-2	TGTGCCAGCAGTTTTGAGGGGAACACCGGGGAGCTGTTTTTT	CASSFEGNTGELFF
.	few	TRBV4-1	TRBJ1-1	TGCGCCAGCAGCCAAATAGGAGGGGACACTGAAGCTTTCTTT	CASSQIGGDTEAFF
.	.	TRBV7-9	TRBJ2-1	TGTGCCAGCAGCCGGGGTGGCAACTCCTACAATGAGCAGTTCTTC	CASSRGGNSYNEQFF
TRBD1	.	TRBV5-4	TRBJ2-1	TGTGCCAGCACTGAGGGGGCGGACTACAATGAGCAGTTCTTC	CASTEGADYNEQFF
TRBD1	.	TRBV6-5	TRBJ2-2	TGTGCCAGCAGAACACAGGGGACCGGGGAGCTGTTTTTT	CASRTQGTGELFF
.	few	TRBV24-1	TRBJ2-2	TGTGCCACCAGTGATTTAGCGAGGACCGGGGAGCTGTTTTTT	CATSDLARTGELFF
TRBD1	.	TRBV6-2/TRBV6-3	TRBJ1-5	TGTGCCAGCAGTTACGCTCCGAGGACAGGTTATCAGCCCCAGCATTTT	CASSYAPRTGYQPQHF
.	few	TRBV12-3/TRBV12-4	TRBJ2-7	TGTGCCAGCAGTTTTCTCGGTCCTTACGAGCAGTACTTC	CASSFLGPYEQYF
TRBD1	.	TRBV12-3/TRBV12-4	TRBJ2-7	TGTGCCAGCAGCCATGGGACAGGGATCGAGCAGTACTTC	CASSHGTGIEQYF
.	.	TRBV12-3/TRBV12-4	TRBJ2-7	TGTGCCAGCAGTAAGCTAGCCTACGAGCAGTACTTC	CASSKLAYEQYF
.	few	TRBV4-1	TRBJ1-3	TGCGCCAGCAGCCAAGTCCAGGGAAACACCATATATTTT	CASSQVQGNTIYF
.	.	TRBV27	TRBJ2-6	TGTGCCAGCAGTTTCGGTGGGAGGTCCAACTCTGGGGCCAACGTCCTGACTTTC	CASSFGGRSNSGANVLTF
.	.	TRBV20-1	TRBJ1-1	TGCAGTGCCGCAGGTAACACTGAAGCTTTCTTT	CSAAGNTEAFF
.	.	TRBV11-2	TRBJ2-1	TGTGCCAGCAGAGAAGACACAAATGAGCAGTTCTTC	CASREDTNEQFF
TRBD2	.	TRBV11-2	TRBJ2-3	TGTGCCAGCAGCTCCTCCGGGACTAGGACGACAGATACGCAGTATTTT	CASSSSGTRTTDTQYF
.	once	TRBV3-1/TRBV3-2	TRBJ1-5	TGTGCCAGCAGCCAAGAACCAGGGCTCAATCAGCCCCAGCATTTT	CASSQEPGLNQPQHF
TRBD1	once	TRBV7-8	TRBJ1-4	TGTGCCAGCAGCTTCCGGGACAGGGCGTCTGCTAATGAAAAACTGTTTTTT	CASSFRDRASANEKLFF
TRBD2	.	TRBV5-4	TRBJ2-1	TGTGCCAGCAGCTCCCCCGAGACTAGCGCACGTGAGCAGTTCTTC	CASSSPETSAREQFF
.	.	TRBV6-1	TRBJ1-1	TGTGCCAGCAGTGAAGAGACAGTCATGAACACTGAAGCTTTCTTT	CASSEETVMNTEAFF
.	.	TRBV29-1	TRBJ2-1	TGCAGCGTCCACCCGACGGGTACAGGGCTCGGCAATGAGCAGTTCTTC	CSVHPTGTGLGNEQFF
.	few	TRBV18	TRBJ1-2	TGTGCCAGCTCACCGGACAGACTGCTCGGATATGGCTACACCTTC	CASSPDRLLGYGYTF
.	.	TRBV23-1	TRBJ2-7	TGCGCCAGCACCCGACTGCCGGCGATGGCTAGCGTCAGATACGAGCAGTACTTC	CASTRLPAMASVRYEQYF
TRBD2	.	TRBV5-8	TRBJ2-3	TGTGCCAGCAGCTTGGCGCTAGCGGGAGTTACAGATACGCAGTATTTT	CASSLALAGVTDTQYF
.	.	TRBV11-3	TRBJ2-7	TGTGCCAGCAGCGACCTGACAGGTACGCTTATGGAGCAGTACTTC	CASSDLTGTLMEQYF
TRBD1	once	TRBV5-1	TRBJ2-3	TGCGCCAGCAGCGCGGGGACAGGAGCTAGCACAGATACGCAGTATTTT	CASSAGTGASTDTQYF
.	.	TRBV6-5	TRBJ1-4	TGTGCCAGCCGATCAGGGTACCCAAATGAAAAACTGTTTTTT	CASRSGYPNEKLFF
TRBD2	.	TRBV14	TRBJ2-3	TGTGCCAGCAGCCCGACTAGCGGGTTCACAGATACGCAGTATTTT	CASSPTSGFTDTQYF
TRBD2	once	TRBV5-4	TRBJ2-2	TGTGCCAGCAGCCCCTCGACTAGCGGGCCTAACACCGGGGAGCTGTTTTTT	CASSPSTSGPNTGELFF
TRBD1	.	TRBV6-5	TRBJ1-1	TGTGCCACCTCCGGGACAGGGGTCACTGAAGCTTTCTTT	CATSGTGVTEAFF
.	.	TRBV24-1	TRBJ2-2	TGTGCCACCAGTGATTCCGCTGCCGATAGCCCCACCGGGGAGCTGTTTTTT	CATSDSAADSPTGELFF
TRBD2	once	TRBV29-1	TRBJ2-7	TGCAGCGTTGGGTCCCTAGCGGGAGCCGAGCAGTACTTC	CSVGSLAGAEQYF
.	.	TRBV7-2	TRBJ2-7	TGTGCCAGCAGCTTAGCGTGGGGGGAAAAAGAGCAGTACTTC	CASSLAWGEKEQYF
.	.	TRBV3-1/TRBV3-2	TRBJ2-5	TGTGCCAGCAGCCAAGCGGCGGCCGAAGGGACCCAGTACTTC	CASSQAAAEGTQYF
.	.	TRBV2	TRBJ2-7	TGTGCCAGCACTGCGCGGGGGCCAAGCTCCTACGAGCAGTACTTC	CASTARGPSSYEQYF
TRBD2	.	TRBV11-3	TRBJ2-3	TGTGCCAGCAGCCAACCGCGGACTAGCGGGACAACAGATACGCAGTATTTT	CASSQPRTSGTTDTQYF
.	.	TRBV5-1	TRBJ1-1	TGCGCCAGCAGCTTGAGGCAGGGCGGGATGAACACTGAAGCTTTCTTT	CASSLRQGGMNTEAFF
.	.	TRBV27	TRBJ2-1	TGTGCCAGCAGTTCCAAGGGGGGGGACAGGACTTACAATGAGCAGTTCTTC	CASSSKGGDRTYNEQFF
.	.	TRBV6-5	TRBJ1-1	TGTGCCAGCAGTTACTCGGCAGTTCCGAACACTGAAGCTTTCTTT	CASSYSAVPNTEAFF
.	.	TRBV10-2	TRBJ2-7	TGCGCCAGCAGCGAGACAGTAGACTACGAGCAGTACTTC	CASSETVDYEQYF
.	once	TRBV3-1/TRBV3-2	TRBJ2-1	TGTGCCAGCAGCCAAGGGGGCACTGAGCAGTTCTTC	CASSQGGTEQFF
TRBD1	.	TRBV27	TRBJ1-1	TGTGCCAGCAGTTTAGCCCCGACAGGGGTGAACACTGAAGCTTTCTTT	CASSLAPTGVNTEAFF
TRBD2	.	TRBV30	TRBJ2-7	TGTGCCTGGGCCTTAGCGGGAGTTCTTGACGAGCAGTACTTC	CAWALAGVLDEQYF
.	once	TRBV7-9	TRBJ2-5	TGTGCCAGCACCTATGAGGGGGATGAGACCCAGTACTTC	CASTYEGDETQYF
.	.	TRBV7-2	TRBJ2-1	TGTGCCAGCAGCTTAGTGTTCCAGGTCTACAATGAGCAGTTCTTC	CASSLVFQVYNEQFF
.	many	TRBV4-1	TRBJ1-5	TGCGCCAGCAGCGGACGGACAGTTAATCAGCCCCAGCATTTT	CASSGRTVNQPQHF
.	.	TRBV19	TRBJ2-1	TGTGCCAGTAGTATAGGTGCGTTCTCCTACAATGAGCAGTTCTTC	CASSIGAFSYNEQFF
.	once	TRBV6-5	TRBJ2-3	TGTGCCAGCAGTCACTCGTTTTTAGCCGGAGATACGCAGTATTTT	CASSHSFLAGDTQYF
TRBD1	.	TRBV3-1/TRBV3-2	TRBJ1-1	TGTGCCAGCAGCCAAGATAAGGGGGCGACTGAAGCTTTCTTT	CASSQDKGATEAFF
.	.	TRBV7-9	TRBJ1-5	TGTGCCAGCAGCCCTAGTTTGGGGGGGCCCCAGCATTTT	CASSPSLGGPQHF
TRBD2	.	TRBV6-5	TRBJ2-3	TGTGCCAGCAGTTACGAGGGGACTAGCGCAGATACGCAGTATTTT	CASSYEGTSADTQYF
.	once	TRBV19	TRBJ2-7	TGTGCCAGCGGACAGACCTACGAGCAGTACTTC	CASGQTYEQYF
TRBD2	.	TRBV19	TRBJ2-5	TGTGCCAGTAGTATGGTCGGGACTAGCGGGCAAGAGACCCAGTACTTC	CASSMVGTSGQETQYF
TRBD1	.	TRBV11-2	TRBJ2-1	TGTGCCAGCAGTCCACAGGGGCGAAGCTCCTACAATGAGCAGTTCTTC	CASSPQGRSSYNEQFF